The present TCR beta chain was sequenced within a study of T cells in localized non-small cell lung cancer. V shed 0 bases and J 5 bases; nucleotides not matched to a gene: 6. CDR3 length equals 16 residues. Germline values: CDR1 SNHLY, CDR2 FYNNEI. Clones were sequenced by immunoSEQ multiplex PCR, and TCRdb holds only the in-frame ones, with some missing. The table has roughly 23,000 clones, around 90% seen once. Worth noting for this clone: Antigen unknown.

Regarding the study as a whole: Tumor samples were not multi-region, leaving intratumor heterogeneity unexcluded. Uninvolved neighboring lung showed the greatest T cell clonality, exceeding tumor.

This receptor was obtained from a male donor aged 60 or older with stage I squamous cell lung carcinoma. The specimen comprised peripheral blood, sampled before any cancer treatment. The chain recombines TRBV2 with TRBJ2-5; TRBD1 aligns across 10 bases. For the CDR3, the DNA is TGTGCCAGCAGTGAAGCGCGGACAGGGGGTTACGAGACCCAGTACTTC. Its translation is CASSEARTGGYETQYF.